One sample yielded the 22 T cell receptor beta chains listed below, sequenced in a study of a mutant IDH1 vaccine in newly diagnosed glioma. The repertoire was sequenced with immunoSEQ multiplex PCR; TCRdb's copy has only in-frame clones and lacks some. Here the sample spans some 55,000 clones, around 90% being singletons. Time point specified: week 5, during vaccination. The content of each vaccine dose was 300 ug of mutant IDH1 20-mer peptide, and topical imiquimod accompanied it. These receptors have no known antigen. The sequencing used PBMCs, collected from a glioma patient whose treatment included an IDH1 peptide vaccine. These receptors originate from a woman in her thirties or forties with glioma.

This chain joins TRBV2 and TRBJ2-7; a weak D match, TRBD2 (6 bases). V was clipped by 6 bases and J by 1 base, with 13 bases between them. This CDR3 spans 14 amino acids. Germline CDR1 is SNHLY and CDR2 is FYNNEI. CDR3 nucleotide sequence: TGTGCCAGCAGCAGGAGCGGGCATTCCTACGAGCAGTACTTC. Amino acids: CASSRSGHSYEQYF.

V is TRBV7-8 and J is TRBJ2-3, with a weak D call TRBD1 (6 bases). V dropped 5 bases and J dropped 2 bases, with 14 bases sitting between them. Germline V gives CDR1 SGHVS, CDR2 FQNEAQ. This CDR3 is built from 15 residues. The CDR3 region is CASSKLQGPTDTQYF. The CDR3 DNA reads TGTGCCAGCAGCAAATTACAGGGCCCCACAGATACGCAGTATTTT.

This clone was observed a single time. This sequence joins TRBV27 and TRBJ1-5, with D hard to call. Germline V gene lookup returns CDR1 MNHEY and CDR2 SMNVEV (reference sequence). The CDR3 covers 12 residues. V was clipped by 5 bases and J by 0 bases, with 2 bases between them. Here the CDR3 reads CASSRSNQPQHF. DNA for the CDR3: TGTGCCAGCAGTCGTAGCAATCAGCCCCAGCATTTT.

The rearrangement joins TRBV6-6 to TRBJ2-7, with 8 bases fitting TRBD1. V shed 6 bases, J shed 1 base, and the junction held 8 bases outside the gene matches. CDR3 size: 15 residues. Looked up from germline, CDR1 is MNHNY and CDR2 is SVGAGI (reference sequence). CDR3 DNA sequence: TGTGCCAGCAGACCATGGGGGACAGGTTCCTACGAGCAGTACTTC. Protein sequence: CASRPWGTGSYEQYF.

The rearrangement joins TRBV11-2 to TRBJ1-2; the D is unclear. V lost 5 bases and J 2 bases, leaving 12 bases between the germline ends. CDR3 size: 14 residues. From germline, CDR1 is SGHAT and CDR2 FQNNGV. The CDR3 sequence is CASSRRGLNYGYTF. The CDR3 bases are TGTGCCAGCAGCCGACGCGGTTTGAACTATGGCTACACCTTC.

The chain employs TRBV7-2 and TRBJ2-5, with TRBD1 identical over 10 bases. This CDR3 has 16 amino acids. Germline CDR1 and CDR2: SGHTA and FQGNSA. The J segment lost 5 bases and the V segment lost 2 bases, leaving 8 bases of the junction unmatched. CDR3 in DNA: TGTGCCAGCAGCTTAAGTGGGACAGGGGATATTGAGACCCAGTACTTC. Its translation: CASSLSGTGDIETQYF.

CDR3 bases: TGTGCCAGCAGCGTAGGAGCTAGCGAGAGCTACGAGCAGTACTTC. Its protein product is CASSVGASESYEQYF. The chain recombines TRBV9 with TRBJ2-7, with D tentatively TRBD2 (6 bases). Per the germline V gene, CDR1 is SGDLS and CDR2 is YYNGEE. V was shortened by 0 bases and J by 3 bases, with 13 bases between the two germline ends. The CDR3 contains 15 residues.

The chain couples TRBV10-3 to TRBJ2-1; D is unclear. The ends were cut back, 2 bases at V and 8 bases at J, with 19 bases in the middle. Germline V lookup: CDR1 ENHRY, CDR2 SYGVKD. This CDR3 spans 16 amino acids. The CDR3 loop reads CAISESTGPGGDEQFF. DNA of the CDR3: TGTGCCATCAGTGAGAGCACGGGCCCCGGTGGGGATGAGCAGTTCTTC.

CDR3 sequence: CASSLAPFKNEKLFF. The CDR3 bases are TGTGCCAGCAGCTTAGCCCCCTTCAAGAATGAAAAACTGTTTTTT. The gene calls are TRBV7-2 and TRBJ1-4; D not resolved. The CDR3 is 15 amino acids. Germline V gives CDR1 SGHTA, CDR2 FQGNSA. Deletions cut 0 bases from V and 5 bases from J, with 10 bases between.

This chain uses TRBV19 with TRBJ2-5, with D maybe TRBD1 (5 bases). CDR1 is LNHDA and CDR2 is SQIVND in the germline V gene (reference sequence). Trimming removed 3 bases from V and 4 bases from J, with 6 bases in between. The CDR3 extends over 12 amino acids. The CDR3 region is CASSIQGETQYF. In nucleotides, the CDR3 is TGTGCCAGTAGTATCCAGGGAGAGACCCAGTACTTC. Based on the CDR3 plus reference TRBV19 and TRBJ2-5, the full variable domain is DGGITQSPKYLFRKEGQNVTLSCEQNLNHDAMYWYRQDPGQGLRLIYYSQIVNDFQKGDIAEGYSVSREKKESFPLTVTSAQKNPTAFYLCASSIQGETQYFGPGTRLLVL.

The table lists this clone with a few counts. The CDR3 bases are TGTGCCAGCGGGACCTCTTACGGGGAGCTGTTTTTT. Translating it yields CASGTSYGELFF. The rearrangement uses TRBV5-4 and TRBJ2-2; D is perhaps TRBD1 or TRBD2 (5 bases each). Germline V CDR1 and CDR2: SGHNT, YYREEE (reference sequence). Trimming removed 7 bases from V and 7 bases from J, with 11 bases in between. The CDR3 consists of 12 residues.

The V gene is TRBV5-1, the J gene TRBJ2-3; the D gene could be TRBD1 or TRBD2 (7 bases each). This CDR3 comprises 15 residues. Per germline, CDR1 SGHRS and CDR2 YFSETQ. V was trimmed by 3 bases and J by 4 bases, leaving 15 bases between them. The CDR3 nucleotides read TGCGCCAGCAGCTCAGGGGGGGCCACGGCAGATACGCAGTATTTT. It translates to CASSSGGATADTQYF.

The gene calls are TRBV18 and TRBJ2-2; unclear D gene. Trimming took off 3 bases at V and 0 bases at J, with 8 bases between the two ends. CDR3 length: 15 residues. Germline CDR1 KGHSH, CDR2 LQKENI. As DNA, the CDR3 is TGTGCCAGCTCACCGATGTCAGCGAACACCGGGGAGCTGTTTTTT. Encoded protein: CASSPMSANTGELFF.

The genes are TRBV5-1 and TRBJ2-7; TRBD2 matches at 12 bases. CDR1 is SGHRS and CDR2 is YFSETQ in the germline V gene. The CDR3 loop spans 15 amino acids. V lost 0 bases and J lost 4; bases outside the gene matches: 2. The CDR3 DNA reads TGCGCCAGCAGCTTGGGGGGGACTAGCGGGTACGAGCAGTACTTC. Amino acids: CASSLGGTSGYEQYF.

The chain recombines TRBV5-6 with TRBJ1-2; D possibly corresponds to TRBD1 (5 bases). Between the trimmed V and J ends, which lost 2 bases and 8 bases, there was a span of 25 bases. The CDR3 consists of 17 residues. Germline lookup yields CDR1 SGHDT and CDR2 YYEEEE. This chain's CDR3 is CASSFRETGGISLGYTF. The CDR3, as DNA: TGTGCCAGCAGCTTTCGTGAGACCGGGGGAATTTCGTTAGGCTACACCTTC. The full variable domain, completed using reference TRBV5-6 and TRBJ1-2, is DAGVTQSPTHLIKTRGQQVTLRCSPKSGHDTVSWYQQALGQGPQFIFQYYEEEERQRGNFPDRFSGHQFPNYSSELNVNALLLGDSALYLCASSFRETGGISLGYTFGSGTRLTVV.

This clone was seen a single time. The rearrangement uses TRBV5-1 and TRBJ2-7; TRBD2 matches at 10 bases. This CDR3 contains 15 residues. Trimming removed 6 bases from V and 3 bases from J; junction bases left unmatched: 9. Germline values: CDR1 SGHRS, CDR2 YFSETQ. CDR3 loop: CASNLHSGGLYEQYF. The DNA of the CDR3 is TGCGCCAGCAACCTCCATAGCGGGGGGCTCTACGAGCAGTACTTC.

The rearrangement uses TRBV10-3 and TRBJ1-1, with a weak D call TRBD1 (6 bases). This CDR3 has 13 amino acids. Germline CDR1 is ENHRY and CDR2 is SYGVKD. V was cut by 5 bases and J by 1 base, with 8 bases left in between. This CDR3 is CAISSTGNTEAFF. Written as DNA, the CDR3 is TGTGCCATCAGTTCGACAGGGAACACTGAAGCTTTCTTT.

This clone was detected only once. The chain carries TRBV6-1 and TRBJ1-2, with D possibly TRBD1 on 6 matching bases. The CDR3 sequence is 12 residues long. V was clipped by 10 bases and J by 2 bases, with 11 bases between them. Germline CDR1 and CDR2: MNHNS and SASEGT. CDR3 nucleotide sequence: TGTGCCACCACAAGGGGGAACTATGGCTACACCTTC. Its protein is CATTRGNYGYTF.

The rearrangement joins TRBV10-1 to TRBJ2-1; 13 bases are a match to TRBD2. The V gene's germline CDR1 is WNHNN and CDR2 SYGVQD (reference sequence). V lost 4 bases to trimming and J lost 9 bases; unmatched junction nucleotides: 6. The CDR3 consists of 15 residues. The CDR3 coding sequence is TGCGCCAGCAGTGTAGGACTAGCGGGAGTAGGTGAGCAGTTCTTC. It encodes CASSVGLAGVGEQFF.

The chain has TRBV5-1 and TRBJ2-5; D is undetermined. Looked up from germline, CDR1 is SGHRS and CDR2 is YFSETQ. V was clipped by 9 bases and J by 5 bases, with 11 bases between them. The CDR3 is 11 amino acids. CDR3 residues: CATGSGETQYF. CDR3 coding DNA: TGCGCCACCGGTTCCGGGGAGACCCAGTACTTC.

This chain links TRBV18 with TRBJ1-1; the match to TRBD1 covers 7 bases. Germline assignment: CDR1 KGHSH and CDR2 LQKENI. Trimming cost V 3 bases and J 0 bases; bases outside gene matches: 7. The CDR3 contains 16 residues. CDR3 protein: CASSPERTGMNTEAFF. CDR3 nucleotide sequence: TGTGCCAGCTCACCTGAAAGGACAGGTATGAACACTGAAGCTTTCTTT.

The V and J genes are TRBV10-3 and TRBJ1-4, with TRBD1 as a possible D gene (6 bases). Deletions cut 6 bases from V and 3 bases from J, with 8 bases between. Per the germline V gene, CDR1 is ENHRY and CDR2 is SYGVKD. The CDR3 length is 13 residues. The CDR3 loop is CAIRTGANEKLFF. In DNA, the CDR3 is TGTGCCATCAGGACAGGCGCTAATGAAAAACTGTTTTTT.